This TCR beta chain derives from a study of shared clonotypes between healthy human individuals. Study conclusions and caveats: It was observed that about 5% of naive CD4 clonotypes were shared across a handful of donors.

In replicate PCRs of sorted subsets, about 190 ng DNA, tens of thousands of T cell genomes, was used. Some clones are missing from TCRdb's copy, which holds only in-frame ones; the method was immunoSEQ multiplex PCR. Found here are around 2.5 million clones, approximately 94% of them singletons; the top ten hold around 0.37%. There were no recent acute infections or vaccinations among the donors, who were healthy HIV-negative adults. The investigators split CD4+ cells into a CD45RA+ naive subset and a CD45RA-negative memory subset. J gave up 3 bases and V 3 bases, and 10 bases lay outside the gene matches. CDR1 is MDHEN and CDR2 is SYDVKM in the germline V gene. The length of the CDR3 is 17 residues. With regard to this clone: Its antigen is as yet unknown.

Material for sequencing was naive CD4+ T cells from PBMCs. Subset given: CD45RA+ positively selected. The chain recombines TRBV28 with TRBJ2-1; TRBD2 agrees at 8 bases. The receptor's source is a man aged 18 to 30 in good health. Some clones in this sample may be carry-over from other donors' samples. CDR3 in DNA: TGTGCCAGCAGTTTTACGGGAGGGCCCCTTGGCTACAATGAGCAGTTCTTC. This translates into CASSFTGGPLGYNEQFF.